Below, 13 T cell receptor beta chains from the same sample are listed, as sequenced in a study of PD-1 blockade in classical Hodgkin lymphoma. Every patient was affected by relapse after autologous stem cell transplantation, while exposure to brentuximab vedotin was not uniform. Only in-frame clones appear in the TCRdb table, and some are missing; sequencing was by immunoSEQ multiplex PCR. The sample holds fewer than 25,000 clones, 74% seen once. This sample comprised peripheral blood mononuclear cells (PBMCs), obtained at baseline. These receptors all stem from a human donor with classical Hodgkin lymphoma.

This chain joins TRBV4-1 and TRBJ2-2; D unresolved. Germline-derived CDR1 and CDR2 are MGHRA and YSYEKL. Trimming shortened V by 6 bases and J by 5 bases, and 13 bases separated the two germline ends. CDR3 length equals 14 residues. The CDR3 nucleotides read TGCGCCAGCAGGCCTATAACCGGGACCGGGGAGCTGTTTTTT. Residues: CASRPITGTGELFF.

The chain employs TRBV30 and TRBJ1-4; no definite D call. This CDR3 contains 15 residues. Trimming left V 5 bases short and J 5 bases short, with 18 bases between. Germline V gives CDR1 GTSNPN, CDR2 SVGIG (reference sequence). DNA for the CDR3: TGTGCCTGGGGCGGAGGAGGGCTGGGGAATGAAAAACTGTTTTTT. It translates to CAWGGGGLGNEKLFF.

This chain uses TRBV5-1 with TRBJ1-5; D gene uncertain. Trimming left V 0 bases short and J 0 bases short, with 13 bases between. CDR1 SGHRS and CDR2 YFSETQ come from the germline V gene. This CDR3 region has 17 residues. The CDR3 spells CASSLDPVRYSNQPQHF. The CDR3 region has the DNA TGCGCCAGCAGCTTGGACCCGGTGAGGTATAGCAATCAGCCCCAGCATTTT.

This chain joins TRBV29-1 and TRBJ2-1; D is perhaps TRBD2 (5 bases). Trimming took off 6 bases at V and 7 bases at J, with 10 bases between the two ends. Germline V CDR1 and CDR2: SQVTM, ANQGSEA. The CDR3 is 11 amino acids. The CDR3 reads CSVPGGNEQFF. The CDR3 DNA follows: TGCAGCGTCCCTGGCGGGAATGAGCAGTTCTTC.

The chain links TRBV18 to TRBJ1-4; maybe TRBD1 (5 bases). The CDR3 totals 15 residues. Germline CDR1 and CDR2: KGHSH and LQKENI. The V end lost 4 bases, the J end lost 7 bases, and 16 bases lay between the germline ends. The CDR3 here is CASSRLQGRGEKLFF. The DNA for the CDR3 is TGTGCCAGCTCACGCCTCCAGGGTCGAGGTGAAAAACTGTTTTTT.

The CDR3 region is CASSLDSLGPSNGYTF. The CDR3 DNA sequence: TGTGCCAGCTCACTAGACAGTCTCGGGCCGTCAAATGGCTACACCTTC. The genes are TRBV18 and TRBJ1-2; perhaps TRBD1 as D (5 bases). V gave up 4 bases and J gave up 6 bases, with 21 bases separating them. This CDR3 is built from 16 residues. Germline V gene data show CDR1 as KGHSH and CDR2 as LQKENI.

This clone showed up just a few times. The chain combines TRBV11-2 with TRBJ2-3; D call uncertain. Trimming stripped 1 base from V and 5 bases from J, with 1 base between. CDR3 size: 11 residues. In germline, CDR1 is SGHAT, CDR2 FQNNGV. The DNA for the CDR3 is TGTGCCAGCAGCTTAGTAGATACGCAGTATTTT. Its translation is CASSLVDTQYF.

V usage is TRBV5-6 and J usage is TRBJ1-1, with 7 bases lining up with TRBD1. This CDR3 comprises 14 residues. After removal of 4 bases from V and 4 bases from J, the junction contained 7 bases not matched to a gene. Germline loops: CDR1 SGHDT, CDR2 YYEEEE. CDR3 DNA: TGTGCCAGCAGCCCCCCCGACAGGGCCACTGAAGCTTTCTTT. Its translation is CASSPPDRATEAFF.

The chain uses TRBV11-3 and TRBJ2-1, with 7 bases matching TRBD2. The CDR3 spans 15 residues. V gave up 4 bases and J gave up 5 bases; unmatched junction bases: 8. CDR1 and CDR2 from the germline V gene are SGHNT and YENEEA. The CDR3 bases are TGTGCCAGCAGCTACGGGAGGCCCCCCAACAATGAGCAGTTCTTC. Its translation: CASSYGRPPNNEQFF.

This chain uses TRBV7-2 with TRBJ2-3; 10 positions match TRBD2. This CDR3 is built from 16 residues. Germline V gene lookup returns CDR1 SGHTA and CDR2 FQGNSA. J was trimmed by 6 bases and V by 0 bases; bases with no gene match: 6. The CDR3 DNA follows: TGTGCCAGCAGCTTAGCGGCTAGCGGGAGTGCTGATACGCAGTATTTT. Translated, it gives CASSLAASGSADTQYF.

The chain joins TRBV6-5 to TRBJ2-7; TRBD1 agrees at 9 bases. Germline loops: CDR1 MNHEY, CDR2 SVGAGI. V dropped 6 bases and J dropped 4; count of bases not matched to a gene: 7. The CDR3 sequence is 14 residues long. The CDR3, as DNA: TGTGCCAGCAGGGAGACAGGGGGTAAATACGAGCAGTACTTC. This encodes CASRETGGKYEQYF.

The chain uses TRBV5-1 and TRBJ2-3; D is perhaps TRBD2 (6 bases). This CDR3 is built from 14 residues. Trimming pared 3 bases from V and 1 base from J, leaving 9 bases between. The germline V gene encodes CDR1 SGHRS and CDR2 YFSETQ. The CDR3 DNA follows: TGCGCCAGCAGCTCGGGGGTACGCACAGATACGCAGTATTTT. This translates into CASSSGVRTDTQYF.

The CDR3 DNA reads TGTGCCAGTAGTATGCAACTAGGCCTTATCGAGACCCAGTACTTC. Translating it yields CASSMQLGLIETQYF. The V gene is TRBV19, the J gene TRBJ2-5; a possible D gene is TRBD2 (5 bases). The V gene lost 3 bases and the J gene lost 5 bases, with 16 bases spanning the gap. Per the germline V gene, CDR1 is LNHDA and CDR2 is SQIVND (reference sequence). The CDR3 contains 15 residues.